The 17 T cell receptor beta chains in this list originate from one sample, sequenced in a study of Graves' ophthalmopathy and Graves' hyperthyroidism. Amplified material comprised TCR beta CDR3 regions derived from RNA transcripts. After a first-round RT-PCR with HTBI primers, a second-round multiplex PCR was run. TCRdb ran MiXCR on the multiplex PCR reads and lists one entry per CDR3 protein. Among under 800,000 distinct CDR3 sequences, 20% to 25% were seen once, and the ten largest hold around 6.9%. The sequencing input was peripheral blood. All receptors come from a woman aged 18-30 years with stable Graves' hyperthyroidism. Some clones in this sample may be carry-over from other donors' samples.

The rearrangement uses TRBV10-3 and TRBJ2-7; 7 nucleotides match TRBD2. Per the germline V gene, CDR1 is ENHRY and CDR2 is SYGVKD. The CDR3 contains 13 residues. V dropped 4 bases and J dropped 5; count of bases not matched to a gene: 5. The CDR3 loop is CAISVSGRDEQYF. The CDR3 nucleotides are TGTGCCATCAGTGTTTCAGGGAGGGACGAGCAGTACTTC.

This clonotype was detected ten times or more. CDR3 amino acids: CATSRDLLATQYF. The CDR3 DNA is TGTGCCACCAGCAGAGATCTACTGGCGACCCAGTACTTC. The chain couples TRBV15 to TRBJ2-5; D remains unclear. There are 13 residues in the CDR3. Per the germline V gene, CDR1 is LNHNV and CDR2 is YYDKDF (reference sequence). V was shortened by 0 bases and J by 7 bases, with 9 bases between the two germline ends.

This clonotype was detected ten times or more. V usage is TRBV28 and J usage is TRBJ2-6, with D unresolved. V was cut by 8 bases and J by 0 bases, with 11 bases left in between. The CDR3 length is 15 residues. CDR1 is MDHEN, CDR2 SYDVKM, per germline. The CDR3, as DNA: TGTGCCAGCGGAAAGTTATCCTCTGGGGCCAACGTCCTGACTTTC. Protein product: CASGKLSSGANVLTF.

The V gene is TRBV5-1, the J gene TRBJ1-1, with 8 bases lining up with TRBD1. Germline lookup yields CDR1 SGHRS and CDR2 YFSETQ. This CDR3 has 16 amino acids. Trimming cost V 4 bases and J 4 bases; bases outside gene matches: 12. This chain's CDR3 is CASSPRRQGTGTEAFF. CDR3 bases: TGCGCCAGCAGCCCCAGACGACAGGGGACGGGCACTGAAGCTTTCTTT. Variable domain in full (rest from reference TRBV5-1 and TRBJ1-1): KAGVTQTPRYLIKTRGQQVTLSCSPISGHRSVSWYQQTPGQGLQFLFEYFSETQRNKGNFPGRFSGRQFSNSRSEMNVSTLELGDSALYLCASSPRRQGTGTEAFFGQGTRLTVV.

The gene calls are TRBV12-3 or TRBV12-4 and TRBJ1-1; D possibly corresponds to TRBD1 (5 bases). V was trimmed by 6 bases and J by 1 base, leaving 15 bases between them. The CDR3 length is 15 residues. This CDR3 reads CASSLSGRTNTEAFF. As DNA, the CDR3 is TGTGCCAGCAGCCTATCGGGACGGACGAACACTGAAGCTTTCTTT.

This clonotype came up many times. The V and J genes are TRBV29-1 and TRBJ2-5; D may match TRBD1 or TRBD2 (6 bases each). The CDR3 contains 12 residues. The V end lost 7 bases, the J end lost 5 bases, and 14 bases lay between the germline ends. The V gene's germline CDR1 is SQVTM and CDR2 ANQGSEA. The CDR3 nucleotides read TGCAGCGGAGTTACAGGGAGGGAGACCCAGTACTTC. Protein: CSGVTGRETQYF.

This clonotype was counted at least ten times. The chain joins TRBV12-3 or TRBV12-4 to TRBJ1-1; D remains unclear. V was clipped by 1 base and J by 3 bases, with 6 bases between them. The CDR3 is 13 residues long. Here the CDR3 reads CASSLGEDTEAFF. The DNA for the CDR3 is TGTGCCAGCAGTTTAGGGGAGGACACTGAAGCTTTCTTT.

This clonotype has at least ten counts. The chain couples TRBV6-5 to TRBJ2-2, with D maybe TRBD1 (5 bases). Germline CDR1 is MNHEY and CDR2 is SVGAGI. Trimming pared 4 bases from V and 4 bases from J, leaving 13 bases between. The CDR3 covers 15 residues. The CDR3 here is CASSLGQVVTGELFF. The DNA of the CDR3 is TGTGCCAGCAGTTTGGGGCAAGTTGTCACCGGGGAGCTGTTTTTT.

The J gene is TRBJ2-7, the V gene TRBV5-1; no reliable D call. The CDR3 runs to 12 residues. Germline V lookup: CDR1 SGHRS, CDR2 YFSETQ. Trimming shortened V by 4 bases and J by 6 bases, and 11 bases separated the two germline ends. The CDR3, as DNA: TGCGCCAGCAGCCAGACACTCGGCGAGCAGTACTTC. This gives the protein CASSQTLGEQYF. The complete variable domain, with remaining parts taken from reference TRBV5-1 and TRBJ2-7, reads KAGVTQTPRYLIKTRGQQVTLSCSPISGHRSVSWYQQTPGQGLQFLFEYFSETQRNKGNFPGRFSGRQFSNSRSEMNVSTLELGDSALYLCASSQTLGEQYFGPGTRLTVT.

There are many counts of this clonotype. The chain uses TRBV19 and TRBJ1-1; D perhaps matches TRBD1 (6 bases). CDR1 is LNHDA, CDR2 SQIVND, per germline (reference sequence). Deletions cut 8 bases from V and 4 bases from J, with 14 bases between. The CDR3 length is 13 residues. CDR3 region: CASGRGFATEAFF. CDR3 sequence (DNA): TGTGCCAGTGGCAGGGGTTTCGCCACTGAAGCTTTCTTT.

This clonotype has a count of ten or more. This chain uses TRBV12-3 or TRBV12-4 with TRBJ2-6; D is tentatively TRBD1 or TRBD2 (5 bases each). Trimming cost V 5 bases and J 0 bases, with 11 bases left between them. There are 16 residues in the CDR3. The DNA for the CDR3 is TGTGCCAGCAGTCCAGGGACGCGCTCTGGGGCCAACGTCCTGACTTTC. Amino acids: CASSPGTRSGANVLTF.

This clonotype was found a few times. V and J are TRBV13 and TRBJ1-3; the D is unclear. Trimming stripped 7 bases from V and 0 bases from J, with 7 bases between. The CDR3 spans 13 residues. Germline V gene sequence: CDR1 PRHDT, CDR2 FYEKMQ (reference sequence). The chain's CDR3 is CASMWSSGNTIYF. DNA of the CDR3: TGTGCCAGCATGTGGTCCTCTGGAAACACCATATATTTT.

V gene TRBV19 combines with J gene TRBJ1-5; 9 positions agree with TRBD1. CDR1 and CDR2 (germline): LNHDA, SQIVND (reference sequence). V was pared by 5 bases and J by 4 bases, with 12 bases of the junction left unmatched. The CDR3 runs 17 residues. The CDR3 loop is CASSDGPGQGRNQPQHF. CDR3 nucleotide sequence: TGTGCCAGTAGTGACGGACCGGGACAGGGAAGGAATCAGCCCCAGCATTTT.

This chain links TRBV5-1 with TRBJ2-7; 8 nucleotides line up with TRBD1. J lost 2 bases, V lost 5 bases, and 12 bases had no gene match. CDR3 length: 16 amino acids. Germline V lookup: CDR1 SGHRS, CDR2 YFSETQ. The CDR3 region is CASSLQGALPAYEQYF. CDR3 sequence (DNA): TGCGCCAGCAGTCTTCAGGGGGCCCTCCCAGCCTACGAGCAGTACTTC. Full variable domain (rest looked up from reference TRBV5-1 and TRBJ2-7): KAGVTQTPRYLIKTRGQQVTLSCSPISGHRSVSWYQQTPGQGLQFLFEYFSETQRNKGNFPGRFSGRQFSNSRSEMNVSTLELGDSALYLCASSLQGALPAYEQYFGPGTRLTVT.

In its sample, this clonotype was seen many times. This chain uses TRBV12-3 or TRBV12-4 with TRBJ1-1; D possibly corresponds to TRBD1 (6 bases). V dropped 10 bases and J dropped 7 bases, with 10 bases sitting between them. The CDR3 has 10 amino acids. The CDR3 sequence: CATQGNEAFF. The DNA of the CDR3 is TGTGCCACGCAGGGGAATGAAGCTTTCTTT.

This clonotype was counted between two and nine times. This chain links TRBV6-2 or TRBV6-3 with TRBJ1-4; D ambiguous. The CDR3 runs 14 residues. Germline V CDR1 and CDR2: MNHEY, SVGEGT. V was shortened by 6 bases and J by 6 bases, with 14 bases between the two germline ends. The CDR3 is CASRPDYQDEKLFF. In DNA form, the CDR3 reads TGTGCCAGCAGACCGGACTATCAGGATGAAAAACTGTTTTTT.

This clonotype was seen repeatedly, ten times or more. V usage is TRBV20-1 and J usage is TRBJ1-5, with D tentatively TRBD1 (5 bases). Germline CDR1 reads DFQATT; CDR2 reads SNEGSKA (reference sequence). Trimming took off 0 bases at V and 6 bases at J, with 9 bases between the two ends. The CDR3 is 13 amino acids. This CDR3 is CSAREMGVQPQHF. Written as DNA, the CDR3 is TGCAGTGCTAGAGAGATGGGGGTTCAGCCCCAGCATTTT.